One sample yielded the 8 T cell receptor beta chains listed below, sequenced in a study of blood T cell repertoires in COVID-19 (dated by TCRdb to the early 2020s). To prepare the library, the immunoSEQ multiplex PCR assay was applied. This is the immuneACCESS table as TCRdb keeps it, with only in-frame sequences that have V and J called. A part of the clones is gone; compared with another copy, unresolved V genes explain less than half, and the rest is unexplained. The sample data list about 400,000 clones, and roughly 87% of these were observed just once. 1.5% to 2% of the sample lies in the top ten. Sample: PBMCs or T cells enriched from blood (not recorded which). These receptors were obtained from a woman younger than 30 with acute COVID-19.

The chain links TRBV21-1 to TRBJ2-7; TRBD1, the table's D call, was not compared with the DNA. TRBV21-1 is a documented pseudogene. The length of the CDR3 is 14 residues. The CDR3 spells CASSTRQGPYEQYF. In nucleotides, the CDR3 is TGTGCCAGCAGCACTCGACAGGGGCCCTACGAGCAGTACTTC.

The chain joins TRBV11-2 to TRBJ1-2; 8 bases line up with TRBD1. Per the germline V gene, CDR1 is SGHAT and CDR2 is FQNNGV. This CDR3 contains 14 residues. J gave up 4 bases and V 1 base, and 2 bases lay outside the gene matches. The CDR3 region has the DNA TGTGCCAGCAGCTTAGCGACAGGGGCCTATGGCTACACCTTC. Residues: CASSLATGAYGYTF.

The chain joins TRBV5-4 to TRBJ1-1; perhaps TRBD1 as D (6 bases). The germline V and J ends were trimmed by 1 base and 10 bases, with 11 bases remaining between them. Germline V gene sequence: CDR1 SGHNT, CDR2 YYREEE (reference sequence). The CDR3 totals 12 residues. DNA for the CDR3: TGTGCCAGCAGCTTGCCAGGGGTAAGAGCTTTCTTT. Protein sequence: CASSLPGVRAFF.

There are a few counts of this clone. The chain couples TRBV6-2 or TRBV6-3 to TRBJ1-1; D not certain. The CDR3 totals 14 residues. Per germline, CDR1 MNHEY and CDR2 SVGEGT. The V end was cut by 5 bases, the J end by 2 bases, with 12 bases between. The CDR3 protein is CASSPGSRNTEAFF. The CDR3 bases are TGTGCCAGCAGTCCCGGGAGCCGTAACACTGAAGCTTTCTTT.

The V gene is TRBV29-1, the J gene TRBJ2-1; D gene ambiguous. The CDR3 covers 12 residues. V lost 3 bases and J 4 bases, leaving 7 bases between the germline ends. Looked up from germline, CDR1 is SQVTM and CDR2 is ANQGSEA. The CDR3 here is CSVEPRYNEQFF. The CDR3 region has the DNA TGCAGCGTTGAGCCGCGGTACAATGAGCAGTTCTTC.

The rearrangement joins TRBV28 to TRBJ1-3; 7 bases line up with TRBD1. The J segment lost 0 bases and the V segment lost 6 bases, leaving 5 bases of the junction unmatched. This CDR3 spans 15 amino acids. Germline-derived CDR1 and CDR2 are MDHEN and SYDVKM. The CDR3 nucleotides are TGTGCCAGCAGGGACAGGTCTCACTCTGGAAACACCATATATTTT. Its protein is CASRDRSHSGNTIYF.

CDR3 sequence reads: CASSLGTYNEQFF. Written as DNA, the CDR3 is TGTGCCAGCAGTTTAGGCACTTACAATGAGCAGTTCTTC. The rearrangement uses TRBV12-3 or TRBV12-4 and TRBJ2-1; D remains ambiguous. This CDR3 contains 13 residues. V lost 1 base to trimming and J lost 4 bases, with 5 bases between them.

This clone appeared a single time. As DNA, the CDR3 is TGTGCCAGTAGTCCTTACGACAGAAACTATGGCTACACCTTC. Its protein product is CASSPYDRNYGYTF. J is TRBJ1-2 and V is TRBV19; D is possibly TRBD1 (5 bases). The CDR3 runs to 14 residues. Germline values: CDR1 LNHDA, CDR2 SQIVND (reference sequence). V gave up 5 bases and J gave up 2 bases, with 12 bases separating them.